These T cell receptor beta chains were read from a single sample in a study of T cell repertoires in cytomegalovirus infection. TCRdb ran MiXCR on the reads and lists one entry per CDR3 protein. This sample yields 250,000 to 300,000 distinct CDR3 sequences, of which about 26% are seen a single time; approximately 14% belongs to the top ten. The specimen sequenced was PBMCs. The receptor source for this set is a human donor in good health (CMV status not recorded). Some clones in this sample may be carry-over from other donors' samples. The conserved cysteine and the conserved F or W are not part of the CDR3 here. Each record gives: J gene, V gene, CDR3 protein.

J gene: TRBJ1-5; V gene: TRBV3-1; CDR3 protein: ASSSGTAGQPQH
J gene: TRBJ2-6; V gene: TRBV29-1; CDR3 protein: SVEGAGANVLT
J gene: TRBJ1-6; V gene: TRBV28; CDR3 protein: ASTSQGKRDSPLH
J gene: TRBJ2-7; V gene: TRBV9; CDR3 protein: ASSLHAGGYEQY
J gene: TRBJ2-7; V gene: TRBV7-2; CDR3 protein: ASSLIQGYEQY
J gene: TRBJ2-2; V gene: TRBV2; CDR3 protein: ASLLAGNTGELF
J gene: TRBJ1-2; V gene: TRBV11-2; CDR3 protein: ASSLTRTGNYGYT
J gene: TRBJ1-6; V gene: TRBV19; CDR3 protein: ASAGEERSPLH
J gene: TRBJ2-2; V gene: TRBV20-1; CDR3 protein: SAAGQGGRTGELF
J gene: TRBJ1-1; V gene: TRBV5-1; CDR3 protein: ASSGDTMNTEAF
J gene: TRBJ2-7; V gene: TRBV15; CDR3 protein: ATSREAGLTSYEQY
J gene: TRBJ2-1; V gene: TRBV18; CDR3 protein: ASSLGQLIYNEQF
J gene: TRBJ1-3; V gene: TRBV7-2; CDR3 protein: ASSSSGSGNTIY
J gene: TRBJ2-7; V gene: TRBV28; CDR3 protein: ASSRFGGTSYEQY
J gene: TRBJ2-1; V gene: TRBV28; CDR3 protein: ASSLGASGSYNEQF
J gene: TRBJ2-1; V gene: TRBV7-2; CDR3 protein: ASTFPAGGYNEQF
J gene: TRBJ1-5; V gene: TRBV20-1; CDR3 protein: SASSGVGRQPQH
J gene: TRBJ2-7; V gene: TRBV7-2; CDR3 protein: ASSRQAGNYEQY
J gene: TRBJ2-2; V gene: TRBV30; CDR3 protein: AWFGQVNTGELF
J gene: TRBJ1-1; V gene: TRBV4-1; CDR3 protein: ASSLGTGAGAF
J gene: TRBJ2-2; V gene: TRBV28; CDR3 protein: ASSVWGLAGGPGELF
J gene: TRBJ1-1; V gene: TRBV19; CDR3 protein: ASSHMSDTEAF
J gene: TRBJ1-2; V gene: TRBV5-3; CDR3 protein: ASSLDPTGYT
J gene: TRBJ2-7; V gene: TRBV7-2; CDR3 protein: ASSLDYWEQY
J gene: TRBJ2-3; V gene: TRBV2; CDR3 protein: ASSDAGRSTDTQY
J gene: TRBJ1-1; V gene: TRBV28; CDR3 protein: ASSPFGTLMNTEAF
J gene: TRBJ1-5; V gene: TRBV5-1; CDR3 protein: ASSLWQGGQPQH
J gene: TRBJ2-1; V gene: TRBV19; CDR3 protein: ASSDLNTGWDEQF
J gene: TRBJ1-1; V gene: TRBV7-2; CDR3 protein: ASSPGRGNGYTEAF
J gene: TRBJ2-1; V gene: TRBV7-2; CDR3 protein: ASSLAGTSHEQF
J gene: TRBJ1-4; V gene: TRBV12-3/TRBV12-4; CDR3 protein: ASSLGTVKEKLF
J gene: TRBJ1-1; V gene: TRBV25-1; CDR3 protein: ASTKTLNTEAF
J gene: TRBJ2-3; V gene: TRBV11-3; CDR3 protein: ASSLGPRWTTDTQY
J gene: TRBJ2-7; V gene: TRBV7-8; CDR3 protein: ASSLRSQGVAEQY
J gene: TRBJ2-3; V gene: TRBV6-5; CDR3 protein: ASSYSELLGADTQY
J gene: TRBJ2-1; V gene: TRBV7-2; CDR3 protein: ASRPQRDEQF
J gene: TRBJ2-6; V gene: TRBV19; CDR3 protein: ASSGISSGANVLT
J gene: TRBJ2-5; V gene: TRBV10-3; CDR3 protein: AISAQGETQY
J gene: TRBJ1-4; V gene: TRBV6-2/TRBV6-3; CDR3 protein: ASTFQKTANEKLF
J gene: TRBJ2-1; V gene: TRBV7-6; CDR3 protein: ASRSSSGGAYNEQF
J gene: TRBJ2-6; V gene: TRBV7-2; CDR3 protein: ASSPAAGDRGRSGANVLT
J gene: TRBJ2-7; V gene: TRBV7-2; CDR3 protein: ASSRSTGVYEQY
J gene: TRBJ2-1; V gene: TRBV6-2/TRBV6-3; CDR3 protein: ASGFLSYNEQF
J gene: TRBJ2-1; V gene: TRBV6-2/TRBV6-3; CDR3 protein: ASSYRETEQF
J gene: TRBJ2-1; V gene: TRBV12-3/TRBV12-4; CDR3 protein: ASSPARVGQF
J gene: TRBJ1-1; V gene: TRBV11-1; CDR3 protein: ASSPDRDRGLDTEAF
J gene: TRBJ2-1; V gene: TRBV9; CDR3 protein: ASSAGQGLYNEQF
J gene: TRBJ1-5; V gene: TRBV12-3/TRBV12-4; CDR3 protein: ASKGPGQPQH